The 8 T cell receptor beta chains below come from one sample, sequenced in a study of blood T cell repertoires in COVID-19. Sequencing used immunoSEQ multiplex PCR; TCRdb keeps in-frame clones, though not all of them. This table has 110,000 or so clones, roughly nine tenths appearing once. The material sequenced was peripheral blood. The receptors come from a human donor in a cohort sampled during active COVID-19.

This clone was seen more than once but under ten times. V and J are TRBV2 and TRBJ1-1; D might be TRBD1 (5 bases). Per the germline V gene, CDR1 is SNHLY and CDR2 is FYNNEI. V lost 7 bases and J lost 0, with 12 bases in between. This CDR3 contains 14 residues. In DNA, the CDR3 is TGTGCCAGCACCCAGGAGGGGATGAACACTGAAGCTTTCTTT. It encodes CASTQEGMNTEAFF. The full variable domain, with the rest looked up from reference TRBV2 and TRBJ1-1, is EPEVTQTPSHQVTQMGQEVILRCVPISNHLYFYWYRQILGQKVEFLVSFYNNEISEKSEIFDDQFSVERPDGSNFTLKIRSTKLEDSAMYFCASTQEGMNTEAFFGQGTRLTVV.

Details on this clone: Other DNA sequences within the sample encode an identical CDR3. V gene TRBV6-5 combines with J gene TRBJ1-1; 8 bases align to TRBD1. V was pared by 2 bases and J by 1 base, with 0 bases of the junction left unmatched. This CDR3 has 14 residues. Germline V gives CDR1 MNHEY, CDR2 SVGAGI. The CDR3 coding sequence is TGTGCCAGCAGTTACGACAGGGGGAACACTGAAGCTTTCTTT. Translation: CASSYDRGNTEAFF.

V usage is TRBV29-1 and J usage is TRBJ1-1, with 12 bases identical to TRBD1. V shed 6 bases, J shed 10 bases, and the junction held 9 bases outside the gene matches. The CDR3 length is 13 residues. Germline loops: CDR1 SQVTM, CDR2 ANQGSEA. The CDR3 DNA sequence: TGCAGCGTGGAAACCGGGACAGGGGGCGCAGCTTTCTTT. Translated, it gives CSVETGTGGAAFF.

CDR3 loop: CSVEGQAGNEQFF. The CDR3 nucleotides read TGCAGCGTTGAAGGACAGGCAGGGAATGAGCAGTTCTTC. The chain recombines TRBV29-1 with TRBJ2-1; the D gene is possibly TRBD1 (6 bases). Trimming pared 1 base from V and 7 bases from J, leaving 11 bases between. Per germline, CDR1 SQVTM and CDR2 ANQGSEA. This CDR3 has 13 residues.

The genes are TRBV28 and TRBJ2-1; 10 nucleotides match TRBD2. Germline CDR1 is MDHEN and CDR2 is SYDVKM. This CDR3 spans 18 amino acids. V was pared by 5 bases and J by 0 bases, with 10 bases of the junction left unmatched. The CDR3 region is CASSNIAGGTHSYNEQFF. The CDR3 DNA reads as TGTGCCAGCAGTAATATAGCGGGAGGCACCCACTCCTACAATGAGCAGTTCTTC. Looking up the rest from reference TRBV28 and TRBJ2-1 gives the full variable domain: DVKVTQSSRYLVKRTGEKVFLECVQDMDHENMFWYRQDPGLGLRLIYFSYDVKMKEKGDIPEGYSVSREKKERFSLILESASTNQTSMYLCASSNIAGGTHSYNEQFFGPGTRLTVL.

The V and J genes are TRBV28 and TRBJ2-5; 13 bases match TRBD2. J lost 2 bases, V lost 8 bases, and 11 bases had no gene match. Per germline, CDR1 MDHEN and CDR2 SYDVKM. This CDR3 comprises 17 residues. The CDR3 region has the DNA TGTGCCAGCCAAATACTAGCGGGAGGGCCGGGGCAAGAGACCCAGTACTTC. Its translation: CASQILAGGPGQETQYF.

The chain couples TRBV5-4 to TRBJ2-1; tentative D call: TRBD2 (6 bases). CDR1 is SGHNT and CDR2 is YYREEE in the germline V gene (reference sequence). Trimming took off 1 base at V and 2 bases at J, with 10 bases between the two ends. This CDR3 is 15 amino acids long. As DNA, the CDR3 is TGTGCCAGCAGCTTGTGGGGGGTTGCCTACAATGAGCAGTTCTTC. Translating gives CASSLWGVAYNEQFF.

The chain is built from TRBV7-8 and TRBJ2-3, with 8 bases identical to TRBD2. Germline V gene lookup returns CDR1 SGHVS and CDR2 FQNEAQ. With V trimmed by 5 bases and J by 5 bases, 9 bases remained unmatched. This CDR3 has 15 residues. The CDR3 spells CASSPSGGRLDTQYF. The DNA of the CDR3 is TGTGCCAGCAGCCCATCGGGGGGGCGGTTAGATACGCAGTATTTT.